This is a list of T cell receptor beta chains from one sample in a study of blood T cell repertoires in COVID-19. Produced via immunoSEQ multiplex PCR; TCRdb's table is partial and in-frame only. The sample has over 65,000 clones, 75% to 90% seen once. Specimen: peripheral blood. These receptors all stem from a human donor in a cohort sampled during active COVID-19. Each CDR3 is given with its conserved first and last residue. D genes are given only for firm matches. Part of the rows lack a size; the others show once, few, many or a class for expanded clones.

clone_size: NA; d_call: TRBD1; v_call: TRBV7-2; j_call: TRBJ1-1; cdr3_aa: CASSPKRNRGAPKGEAFF; cdr3_nt: TGTGCCAGCAGCCCTAAAAGAAACAGGGGAGCCCCCAAAGGTGAAGCTTTCTTT
clone_size: NA; d_call: NA; v_call: TRBV30; j_call: TRBJ2-7; cdr3_aa: CAWSMGAQEQYF; cdr3_nt: TGTGCCTGGAGTATGGGGGCTCAAGAGCAGTACTTC
clone_size: NA; d_call: TRBD2; v_call: TRBV19; j_call: TRBJ2-3; cdr3_aa: CASSRAGDLTDTQYF; cdr3_nt: TGTGCCAGTAGTAGAGCGGGGGACTTAACAGATACGCAGTATTTT
clone_size: NA; d_call: TRBD1; v_call: TRBV6-5; j_call: TRBJ2-7; cdr3_aa: CASSVQGVDEQYF; cdr3_nt: TGTGCCAGCTCTGTACAGGGGGTCGACGAGCAGTACTTC
clone_size: NA; d_call: NA; v_call: TRBV28; j_call: TRBJ1-2; cdr3_aa: CASSPVMRNNYGYTF; cdr3_nt: TGTGCCAGCAGTCCCGTTATGAGAAATAACTATGGCTACACCTTC
clone_size: NA; d_call: NA; v_call: TRBV6-5; j_call: TRBJ1-2; cdr3_aa: CASSSRRGELNYGYTF; cdr3_nt: TGTGCCAGCAGTTCTCGGCGGGGGGAGTTAAACTATGGCTACACCTTC
clone_size: NA; d_call: NA; v_call: TRBV13; j_call: TRBJ1-1; cdr3_aa: CASSADLNTEAFF; cdr3_nt: TGTGCCAGCAGCGCGGATCTCAACACTGAAGCTTTCTTT
clone_size: NA; d_call: TRBD1; v_call: TRBV19; j_call: TRBJ1-1; cdr3_aa: CASSRQGGDTEAFF; cdr3_nt: TGTGCCAGTAGCCGACAGGGAGGAGATACTGAAGCTTTCTTT
clone_size: NA; d_call: NA; v_call: TRBV3-1/TRBV3-2; j_call: TRBJ1-6; cdr3_aa: CASTQGQGYNSPLHF; cdr3_nt: TGTGCCAGCACCCAGGGGCAGGGCTATAATTCACCCCTCCACTTT
clone_size: NA; d_call: TRBD1; v_call: TRBV4-2; j_call: TRBJ2-7; cdr3_aa: CASSQDTGGSYEQYF; cdr3_nt: TGTGCCAGCAGCCAAGATACAGGGGGCTCCTACGAGCAGTACTTC
clone_size: NA; d_call: NA; v_call: TRBV14; j_call: TRBJ2-1; cdr3_aa: CASSYSLEQFF; cdr3_nt: TGTGCCAGCAGTTACAGCCTAGAGCAGTTCTTC
clone_size: NA; d_call: NA; v_call: TRBV6-6; j_call: TRBJ2-2; cdr3_aa: CASSSVHQGTGELFF; cdr3_nt: TGTGCCAGCAGCTCCGTACACCAGGGTACCGGGGAGCTGTTTTTT
clone_size: NA; d_call: NA; v_call: TRBV6-5; j_call: TRBJ1-2; cdr3_aa: CASSQTGNYGYTF; cdr3_nt: TGTGCCAGCAGTCAAACAGGAAACTATGGCTACACCTTC
clone_size: NA; d_call: TRBD2; v_call: TRBV10-3; j_call: TRBJ2-3; cdr3_aa: CAIRTSGVLGADTQYF; cdr3_nt: TGTGCCATTCGGACTAGCGGGGTTCTTGGCGCAGATACGCAGTATTTT
clone_size: once; d_call: NA; v_call: TRBV5-8; j_call: TRBJ2-2; cdr3_aa: CASSLNRQGMTGELFF; cdr3_nt: TGTGCCAGCAGCTTGAATCGTCAGGGGATGACCGGGGAGCTGTTTTTT
clone_size: NA; d_call: NA; v_call: TRBV6-5; j_call: TRBJ1-2; cdr3_aa: CASSYKGTGLNYGYTF; cdr3_nt: TGTGCCAGCAGTTACAAGGGTACCGGACTTAACTATGGCTACACCTTC
clone_size: NA; d_call: TRBD2; v_call: TRBV27; j_call: TRBJ2-5; cdr3_aa: CASTPTSGGARETQYF; cdr3_nt: TGTGCCAGCACCCCGACTAGCGGGGGGGCCCGAGAGACCCAGTACTTC
clone_size: NA; d_call: TRBD1; v_call: TRBV12-3/TRBV12-4; j_call: TRBJ1-2; cdr3_aa: CASSRTGGNGYTF; cdr3_nt: TGTGCCAGCAGTCGGACAGGGGGCAATGGCTACACCTTC
clone_size: NA; d_call: TRBD1; v_call: TRBV7-8; j_call: TRBJ1-1; cdr3_aa: CASSSQGVMALTTEAFF; cdr3_nt: TGTGCCAGCAGCTCCCAGGGGGTCATGGCTTTGACCACTGAAGCTTTCTTT
clone_size: NA; d_call: NA; v_call: TRBV12-3/TRBV12-4; j_call: TRBJ1-1; cdr3_aa: CASRGGPKAFF; cdr3_nt: TGTGCCAGCAGGGGGGGACCGAAAGCTTTCTTT
clone_size: NA; d_call: NA; v_call: TRBV10-1; j_call: TRBJ2-2; cdr3_aa: CASRGALAGELFF; cdr3_nt: TGCGCCAGCAGAGGAGCCTTGGCCGGGGAGCTGTTTTTT
clone_size: once; d_call: TRBD2; v_call: TRBV7-2; j_call: TRBJ2-3; cdr3_aa: CASSPYSGGPPDTQYF; cdr3_nt: TGTGCCAGCAGCCCCTATAGCGGGGGGCCCCCCGATACGCAGTATTTT
clone_size: NA; d_call: TRBD1; v_call: TRBV7-9; j_call: TRBJ2-3; cdr3_aa: CASSFGQGATDTQYF; cdr3_nt: TGTGCCAGCAGCTTCGGACAGGGGGCTACAGATACGCAGTATTTT
clone_size: few; d_call: NA; v_call: TRBV4-1; j_call: TRBJ2-2; cdr3_aa: CASSPRTETNTGELFF; cdr3_nt: TGCGCCAGCAGCCCAAGAACAGAGACGAACACCGGGGAGCTGTTTTTT
clone_size: NA; d_call: NA; v_call: TRBV15; j_call: TRBJ1-6; cdr3_aa: CATSRGGDNSPLHF; cdr3_nt: TGTGCCACCAGCAGAGGGGGGGATAATTCACCCCTCCACTTT
clone_size: NA; d_call: NA; v_call: TRBV29-1; j_call: TRBJ1-1; cdr3_aa: CSGASIRGTEAFF; cdr3_nt: TGCAGCGGTGCCTCTATCCGGGGGACTGAAGCTTTCTTT
clone_size: NA; d_call: NA; v_call: TRBV20-1; j_call: TRBJ1-1; cdr3_aa: CSASSGQGNMNTEAFF; cdr3_nt: NA